These 14 T cell receptor beta chains share one sample of origin, sequenced in a study of blood T cells in healthy people across ages. A second PCR, run for roughly 7 to 11 cycles, used a sample-barcoded 5' primer plus a J-beta primer mix. TCRdb passed the 5' RACE reads through MiXCR, listing each CDR3 protein once. Seen here are around 900,000 distinct CDR3 sequences, 51% observed once, and the top ten hold 20% to 25%. The source material was blood. These receptors all come from a woman aged 60-75 years in good health.

This clonotype was counted a few times. V is TRBV24-1 and J is TRBJ2-5, with D possibly called TRBD1 or TRBD2 (5 bases each). Germline-derived CDR1 and CDR2 are KGHDR and SFDVKD. Trimming left V 1 base short and J 2 bases short, with 28 bases between. There are 21 residues in the CDR3. For the CDR3, the DNA is TGTGCCACCAGTGATTTTGGACACTATCCCACTAGAGGTTGTTTACAAGAGACCCAGTACTTC. Encoded protein: CATSDFGHYPTRGCLQETQYF.

This clonotype was counted a few times. The CDR3 here is CASTRTGGNYGYTF. The CDR3 region has the DNA TGTGCCAGCACGCGGACAGGGGGCAACTATGGCTACACCTTC. This chain joins TRBV6-1 and TRBJ1-2; 11 bases are shared with TRBD1. This CDR3 comprises 14 residues. V dropped 7 bases and J dropped 2; count of bases not matched to a gene: 3. The germline CDR1 and CDR2 sequences are MNHNS and SASEGT.

This sequence joins TRBV7-9 and TRBJ2-7; D unresolved. This CDR3 spans 12 amino acids. The V and J ends lost 1 base and 7 bases respectively, with 8 bases between them. CDR1 SEHNR and CDR2 FQNEAQ come from the germline V gene (reference sequence). The CDR3 coding sequence is TGTGCCAGCAGCTTAGGACCGAAGGAGCAGTACTTC. Amino acids: CASSLGPKEQYF.

This chain joins TRBV20-1 and TRBJ2-1; tentatively, D is TRBD1 (5 bases). V gave up 6 bases and J gave up 4 bases, with 19 bases separating them. Per the germline V gene, CDR1 is DFQATT and CDR2 is SNEGSKA (reference sequence). The CDR3 length is 15 residues. This CDR3 is CSAPGDSPLYNEQFF. CDR3 coding DNA: TGCAGTGCCCCAGGAGACAGTCCCTTGTACAATGAGCAGTTCTTC.

V gene TRBV28 combines with J gene TRBJ1-2; D is ambiguous. With 5 bases removed from V and 8 bases from J, the gap between germline ends came to 12 bases. CDR1 is MDHEN, CDR2 SYDVKM, per germline. The CDR3 runs to 12 residues. This CDR3 reads CASSAGVRGYTF. The CDR3 DNA sequence: TGTGCCAGCAGTGCCGGGGTGCGGGGCTACACCTTC.

The chain is built from TRBV29-1 and TRBJ2-3; no firm D call. Looked up from germline, CDR1 is SQVTM and CDR2 is ANQGSEA. V was pared by 2 bases and J by 0 bases, with 9 bases between. The length of the CDR3 is 14 residues. The CDR3 here is CSVERKTSTDTQYF. The CDR3 DNA follows: TGCAGCGTTGAAAGGAAAACTAGCACAGATACGCAGTATTTT.

The J gene is TRBJ2-5, the V gene TRBV4-3; possibly TRBD1 or TRBD2 for D (7 bases each). Germline V CDR1 and CDR2: LGHNA, YSLEER. The CDR3 is 16 residues long. Trimming removed 0 bases at V and 4 bases at J, with 15 bases between. CDR3 sequence: CASSQDSRGGAETQYF. The CDR3 nucleotides read TGCGCCAGCAGCCAAGATTCCAGGGGGGGGGCAGAGACCCAGTACTTC.

The chain uses TRBV7-9 and TRBJ1-1; D may be TRBD1 (5 bases). The V gene's germline CDR1 is SEHNR and CDR2 FQNEAQ (reference sequence). Trimming cost V 5 bases and J 6 bases, with 19 bases left between them. The CDR3 runs 15 residues. CDR3 loop: CASSPRGHRFPEAFF. As DNA, the CDR3 is TGTGCCAGCAGCCCCCGTGGCCACAGGTTCCCTGAAGCTTTCTTT.

The gene calls are TRBV6-2 or TRBV6-3 and TRBJ2-6; unclear D gene. V lost 5 bases, J lost 0 bases, and 8 bases lay in between. The CDR3 has 15 amino acids. The germline V gene encodes CDR1 MNHEY and CDR2 SVGEGT. The CDR3 spells CASSLTASGANVLTF. CDR3 DNA sequence: TGTGCCAGCAGTCTTACAGCCTCTGGGGCCAACGTCCTGACTTTC.

In this sample, this clonotype turned up a few times. V gene TRBV20-1 combines with J gene TRBJ2-7; D gene uncertain. Between the trimmed V and J ends, which lost 3 bases and 2 bases, there was a span of 11 bases. Germline loops: CDR1 DFQATT, CDR2 SNEGSKA (reference sequence). CDR3 length equals 13 residues. CDR3 in amino acids: CSASSYRTYEQYF. CDR3 sequence (DNA): TGCAGTGCTAGCTCATACCGAACCTACGAGCAGTACTTC.

The J gene is TRBJ2-5, the V gene TRBV7-6; 14 bases match TRBD2. Judging by the DNA end, TRBJ2-7 fits better; the J call may be wrong. The CDR3 has 15 amino acids. Germline CDR1 SGHVS, CDR2 FNYEAQ. The CDR3 reads CASSPGLAGDDEQYF. CDR3 bases: TGTGCCAGCAGCCCGGGACTAGCGGGAGATGACGAGCAGTACTTC.

The chain couples TRBV5-1 to TRBJ2-7; 7 nucleotides agree with TRBD2. V dropped 3 bases and J dropped 7; count of bases not matched to a gene: 10. Germline loops: CDR1 SGHRS, CDR2 YFSETQ. This CDR3 is 14 amino acids long. The CDR3 region is CASSWDGGAGEQYF. The CDR3 DNA follows: TGCGCCAGCAGCTGGGACGGAGGAGCGGGAGAGCAGTACTTC.

This chain joins TRBV27 and TRBJ2-1; 14 bases line up with TRBD2. V was clipped by 4 bases and J by 10 bases; unmatched bases: 9. In germline, CDR1 is MNHEY, CDR2 SMNVEV (reference sequence). CDR3 length: 16 residues. CDR3 residues: CASSSQGTSGRGEQFF. The DNA of the CDR3 is TGTGCCAGCAGTTCCCAGGGGACTAGCGGGAGAGGGGAGCAGTTCTTC.

This clonotype has only one observation. The final CDR3 position lacks the conserved phenylalanine or tryptophan, pointing to a likely read error. The CDR3 nucleotides are TGTGCCAGCAGTTTCTATCCTAGGCGGGAGCAGTACGTC. Translation gives CASSFYPRREQYV. This chain uses TRBV28 with TRBJ2-5, with 7 positions matching TRBD2. The CDR3 runs 13 residues. J gave up 11 bases and V 3 bases, and 9 bases lay outside the gene matches. The germline V gene encodes CDR1 MDHEN and CDR2 SYDVKM.